Described below is a single T cell receptor beta chain sequence and its context. Its antigen is unidentified. Unique molecular identifiers were used to barcode this TCRbeta library. TCRdb re-derived calls from the PCR reads in MiXCR, one entry per CDR3 protein. Of about 420,000 distinct CDR3 sequences in the sample, 15% to 20% were seen once. The CDR3 contains 14 residues. Trimming cost V 9 bases and J 4 bases, with 19 bases left between them. The data were obtained in a study of T-cell reconstitution after alpha-beta-depleted transplantation in children. Findings and limits, study-wide: At the one-year point after transplant, T-cell counts and TCRbeta diversity were found to come mostly from T cells that had been newly produced. Reported findings indicate that, about two months after transplant, alpha-beta T cells came from several hundred expanded clones, which were derived from non-depleted graft cells.

Material: PBMCs, mostly from graft donor cells, obtained 360 days after TCRalphabeta/CD19-depleted stem cell transplant. This clonotype was obtained from a boy under three years old who had a stem cell transplant for Wiskott-Aldrich syndrome, so the T cells may come from the graft donor. The chain employs TRBV12-3 or TRBV12-4 and TRBJ2-7; D may be TRBD2 (5 bases). The CDR3 coding sequence is TGTGCCAGTTCCCCACGGAGGTACATTTACGAGCAGTACTTC. Its translation is CASSPRRYIYEQYF.